A single sample gave rise to the 10 T cell receptor beta chains below, sequenced in a study of control samples from healthy donors and cancer patients. Measured with immunoSEQ multiplex PCR; TCRdb has only the in-frame clones, and not every one. The table includes around 67,000 clones, over 85% detected once. Material for sequencing was PBMCs. These receptors all stem from a man between 60 and 70 years old with colorectal cancer.

V and J are TRBV28 and TRBJ2-7; TRBD2 matches 8 bases. Germline-derived CDR1 and CDR2 are MDHEN and SYDVKM. The V gene end was trimmed by 3 bases and the J gene end by 1 base; junction bases not matched to a gene: 8. The CDR3 has 16 residues. CDR3 amino acids: CASSFSLAGLSYEQYF. CDR3 sequence (DNA): TGTGCCAGCAGTTTCTCCCTAGCGGGCCTATCCTACGAGCAGTACTTC.

The CDR3 reads CASSPRWQGADAYGYTF. DNA for the CDR3: TGCGCCAGCAGCCCCCGTTGGCAGGGGGCTGATGCATATGGCTACACCTTC. The V call is TRBV4-1, the J call TRBJ1-2; TRBD1 agrees at 8 bases. The V segment lost 4 bases and the J segment 5 bases; nucleotides outside the gene matches: 15. The CDR3 length is 17 residues. Per the germline V gene, CDR1 is MGHRA and CDR2 is YSYEKL.

This rearrangement joins TRBV4-2 to TRBJ2-1; 9 positions match TRBD1. With V trimmed by 1 base and J by 8 bases, 3 bases remained unmatched. Germline CDR1 LGHNA, CDR2 YNFKEQ. The CDR3 spans 14 residues. This chain's CDR3 is CASSQAGTGYEQFF. The CDR3 nucleotides read TGTGCCAGCAGCCAAGCCGGGACAGGGTATGAGCAGTTCTTC.

V usage is TRBV6-2 or TRBV6-3 and J usage is TRBJ2-1; 11 nucleotides align to TRBD2. CDR3 length: 16 residues. Germline CDR1 reads MNHEY; CDR2 reads SVGEGT. V lost 4 bases and J lost 4; bases outside the gene matches: 6. CDR3 coding DNA: TGTGCCAGCAGTTTAGCGGGGGGGGCCCGTTACAATGAGCAGTTCTTC. It encodes CASSLAGGARYNEQFF.

V is TRBV24-1 and J is TRBJ2-4, with D perhaps matching TRBD2 (6 bases). V lost 4 bases to trimming and J lost 8 bases, with 14 bases between them. The CDR3 consists of 14 residues. Germline loops: CDR1 KGHDR, CDR2 SFDVKD. CDR3 protein: CATSEGGSGDIQYF. CDR3 nucleotides: TGTGCCACCAGTGAGGGGGGATCCGGGGACATTCAGTACTTC.

About this clone itself: The junction does not match germline at one end; this may be a read error. The chain is built from TRBV7-9 and TRBJ1-3; D ambiguous. Germline CDR1 is SEHNR and CDR2 is FQNEAQ (reference sequence). This CDR3 region has 13 residues. The CDR3 DNA sequence: TGTGCCAGCAGCTTAAATTCGCTTGTGACTCCCGATTTT. Its protein is CASSLNSLVTPDF.

The rearrangement links TRBV30 to TRBJ2-3; D gene unclear. CDR1 is GTSNPN and CDR2 is SVGIG in the germline V gene (reference sequence). The CDR3 totals 13 residues. Trimming cost V 2 bases and J 3 bases, with 9 bases left between them. CDR3 sequence: CAWSSRSTDTQYF. CDR3 DNA sequence: TGTGCCTGGAGTTCCCGGTCAACAGATACGCAGTATTTT.

The chain employs TRBV15 and TRBJ2-7; 10 bases agree with TRBD1. CDR1 is LNHNV, CDR2 YYDKDF, per germline (reference sequence). This CDR3 comprises 16 residues. V shed 1 base, J shed 2 bases, and the junction held 5 bases outside the gene matches. The CDR3 DNA follows: TGTGCCACCAGCAGAGCAGGGACAGGGGTTACCTACGAGCAGTACTTC. It translates to CATSRAGTGVTYEQYF.

This clone was recorded only once. V usage is TRBV7-9 and J usage is TRBJ1-2; tentatively, D is TRBD1 (6 bases). The CDR3 runs 16 residues. The germline CDR1 and CDR2 sequences are SEHNR and FQNEAQ (reference sequence). V lost 3 bases, J lost 3 bases, and 17 bases lay in between. In DNA form, the CDR3 reads TGTGCCAGCAGCTTTCCCGTAAGGGGGGCTGACTATGGCTACACCTTC. Protein product: CASSFPVRGADYGYTF.

This chain links TRBV19 with TRBJ1-4; D gene ambiguous. Trimming removed 5 bases from V and 0 bases from J, with 10 bases in between. The CDR3 runs 15 residues. Germline V gene sequence: CDR1 LNHDA, CDR2 SQIVND (reference sequence). The CDR3 region is CASSSLVATNEKLFF. DNA of the CDR3: TGTGCCAGTAGTTCCTTAGTCGCAACTAATGAAAAACTGTTTTTT.